This paragraph covers one T cell receptor (beta chain) sequence. Its target is not known. The CDR3 is 11 residues long. Germline CDR1 and CDR2: SGHAT and FQNNGV. The V end was cut by 8 bases, the J end by 2 bases, with 5 bases between. This record belongs to a study of OX40 agonist ivuxolimab in advanced cancers. Study-wide findings and caveats: Circulating CD4+ and CD8+ T cells showed clonal expansion by week 6 at 0.1 to 3.0 mg/kg. On average, a greater number of expanded clones characterised CD8+ T cells relative to CD4+. What antigens the expanded peripheral T cells recognized was never established.

Assay: immunoSEQ multiplex PCR; the TCRdb copy retains only in-frame clones and omits some. Among 80,000 to 95,000 clones listed, about 90% were seen once. The source material was CD4+ or CD8+ T cells sorted from blood, sampled in a trial of the OX40 agonist ivuxolimab. The sequence was obtained from an adult with an advanced solid tumor such as melanoma, head and neck, liver or kidney cancer. J is TRBJ2-3 and V is TRBV11-2; D is uncertain. The CDR3 here is CASSHTDTQYF. DNA of the CDR3: TGTGCCAGCTCCCACACAGATACGCAGTATTTT.